This TCR beta chain was recorded in a study of cytomegalovirus exposure and HLA in healthy donors. Findings and caveats of the study: In a later analysis, CMV-associated beta chains were mostly HLA-associated, it appeared.

This CDR3 spans 15 amino acids. Per germline, CDR1 SGHDT and CDR2 YYEEEE. Researchers ran the PCR with 60 Vbeta and 13 Jbeta primers. Sequenced by immunoSEQ multiplex PCR; TCRdb stores in-frame clones only, minus some. The profile shows some 120,000 clones, 74% of them singletons. Regarding this clone: What it binds is unknown. One junction end does not reproduce the germline sequence, and a read error may be involved. Other DNA sequences of this sample code for an identical CDR3.

Sequencing was carried out using PBMCs. The TCR sequence derives from a woman between 45 and 65 years old in good health and CMV-seropositive. The chain couples TRBV5-6 to TRBJ1-6; D remains ambiguous. The CDR3 DNA sequence: TGTGCCAGCAGCTTGTACAGCACTGCTGATTCACCCCTCCACTTC. This translates into CASSLYSTADSPLHF.